This entry lists 21 T cell receptor beta chains sequenced from one sample in a study of CD8 T cells in Susac syndrome. Roughly 0.45 to 1 ug RNA was reverse transcribed with random hexamers. MiXCR was run by TCRdb on the immunoSEQ multiplex PCR reads, yielding one entry per CDR3 protein. The table includes a few hundred thousand distinct CDR3 sequences, roughly nine tenths detected once. The sample was CD4+ T cells from PBMCs. These receptors were taken from a human donor with multiple sclerosis.

The V gene is TRBV6-2 or TRBV6-3, the J gene TRBJ2-5; D is ambiguous. This CDR3 has 14 amino acids. The germline V and J ends were trimmed by 6 bases and 5 bases, with 16 bases remaining between them. Germline V gene lookup returns CDR1 MNHEY and CDR2 SVGEGT. CDR3 sequence (DNA): TGTGCCAGCAGCCGCATCCAAATAGAGGAGACCCAGTACTTC. As protein: CASSRIQIEETQYF.

This clonotype was found once. V and J are TRBV6-5 and TRBJ1-2; D possibly corresponds to TRBD1 (5 bases). V lost 6 bases and J 6 bases, leaving 14 bases between the germline ends. The CDR3 runs 13 residues. Germline CDR1 is MNHEY and CDR2 is SVGAGI. Written as DNA, the CDR3 is TGTGCCAGCAGGAAGGGGTTTCGGGATGGCTACACCTTC. The encoded protein is CASRKGFRDGYTF.

The J gene is TRBJ2-3, the V gene TRBV4-2; 11 bases map to TRBD2. The CDR3 has 19 amino acids. V dropped 0 bases and J dropped 0; count of bases not matched to a gene: 8. From germline, CDR1 is LGHNA and CDR2 YNFKEQ. The CDR3 nucleotides are TGTGCCAGCAGCCAAGATTCGACTAGCGGGACTGCTAGCACAGATACGCAGTATTTT. This sequence encodes CASSQDSTSGTASTDTQYF.

The V and J genes are TRBV7-6 and TRBJ2-5; D remains ambiguous. The V end lost 2 bases, the J end lost 2 bases, and 9 bases lay between the germline ends. The CDR3 is 14 residues long. Germline V CDR1 and CDR2: SGHVS, FNYEAQ. The CDR3 bases are TGTGCCAGCAGCTTAATTGGCGGTCAAGAGACCCAGTACTTC. It codes for CASSLIGGQETQYF.

The chain combines TRBV14 with TRBJ1-2; no clear D. CDR3 size: 13 residues. CDR1 and CDR2 (germline): SGHDN, FVKESK. The V and J ends lost 1 base and 4 bases respectively, with 7 bases between them. Here the CDR3 reads CASSQGGFYGYTF. CDR3 nucleotide sequence: TGTGCCAGCAGCCAAGGCGGATTCTATGGCTACACCTTC.

The chain joins TRBV7-9 to TRBJ1-3, with 7 bases aligning to TRBD1. The CDR3 is made up of 15 amino acids. After removal of 5 bases from V and 4 bases from J, the junction contained 8 bases not matched to a gene. Germline V gives CDR1 SEHNR, CDR2 FQNEAQ (reference sequence). CDR3 loop: CASSDRERGGNTIYF. Written as DNA, the CDR3 is TGTGCCAGCAGCGACAGGGAAAGGGGAGGAAACACCATATATTTT.

The rearrangement uses TRBV12-3 or TRBV12-4 and TRBJ2-6, with 7 bases matching TRBD1. J was trimmed by 2 bases and V by 5 bases; bases with no gene match: 3. The CDR3 is 15 residues long. In DNA, the CDR3 is TGTGCCAGCAGTCCCGACAGGGCTGGGGCCAACGTCCTGACTTTC. Protein: CASSPDRAGANVLTF.

The chain recombines TRBV20-1 with TRBJ2-7; TRBD2 matches at 7 bases. V was pared by 3 bases and J by 1 base, with 3 bases of the junction left unmatched. The CDR3 runs to 13 residues. The germline gives CDR1 DFQATT, CDR2 SNEGSKA (reference sequence). The CDR3 DNA is TGCAGTGCTAGTCGCGGGAGATCCTACGAGCAGTACTTC. As protein: CSASRGRSYEQYF.

V gene TRBV12-3 or TRBV12-4 combines with J gene TRBJ1-5; D gene uncertain. V shed 6 bases and J shed 4 bases, with 13 bases lying between them. The CDR3 is made up of 14 amino acids. The CDR3 DNA reads TGTGCCAGCAGCCCCCTCCTAGGAAATCAGCCCCAGCATTTT. Translated: CASSPLLGNQPQHF.

V is TRBV14 and J is TRBJ1-2; tentatively, D is TRBD1 (5 bases). The CDR3 runs to 12 residues. Germline loops: CDR1 SGHDN, CDR2 FVKESK. Trimming shortened V by 4 bases and J by 7 bases, and 10 bases separated the two germline ends. CDR3 sequence (DNA): TGTGCCAGCAGCCCAGGACACATTGGCTACACCTTC. Amino acid sequence: CASSPGHIGYTF.

The CDR3, as DNA: TGTGCCAGCACCGTCTCTAGCGGGAGGGCCCGGGCAGATACGCAGTATTTT. Residues: CASTVSSGRARADTQYF. The chain couples TRBV6-1 to TRBJ2-3; 12 nucleotides align to TRBD2. Germline assignment: CDR1 MNHNS and CDR2 SASEGT. The CDR3 contains 17 residues. Trimming at V came to 7 bases and at J to 4 bases, leaving 12 bases not matched to a gene.

The chain uses TRBV20-1 and TRBJ1-5; TRBD1 might be the D (5 bases). The CDR3 contains 17 residues. Trimming removed 0 bases from V and 6 bases from J, with 21 bases in between. Looked up from germline, CDR1 is DFQATT and CDR2 is SNEGSKA (reference sequence). DNA of the CDR3: TGCAGTGCTAGAGATGTTTCGGCTGGGGGTGTTGGTCAGCCCCAGCATTTT. Its translation is CSARDVSAGGVGQPQHF.

The chain joins TRBV9 to TRBJ1-6; the match to TRBD1 covers 8 bases. Germline V gene lookup returns CDR1 SGDLS and CDR2 YYNGEE. The CDR3 length is 14 residues. Trimming at V came to 3 bases and at J to 13 bases, leaving 9 bases not matched to a gene. DNA for the CDR3: TGTGCCAGCAGCGCGACAGGGGCCTCCTCCCCCCTCCACTTT. Translating gives CASSATGASSPLHF.

The gene calls are TRBV14 and TRBJ2-5; 7 bases fit TRBD1. The germline V gene encodes CDR1 SGHDN and CDR2 FVKESK. This CDR3 region has 16 residues. V shed 0 bases and J 5 bases; nucleotides not matched to a gene: 9. CDR3 amino acids: CASSQDQGVPGETQYF. For the CDR3, the DNA is TGTGCCAGCAGCCAAGATCAGGGGGTGCCGGGGGAGACCCAGTACTTC. The whole variable domain, remainder taken from reference TRBV14 and TRBJ2-5, is EAGVTQFPSHSVIEKGQTVTLRCDPISGHDNLYWYRRVMGKEIKFLLHFVKESKQDESGMPNNRFLAERTGGTYSTLKVQPAELEDSGVYFCASSQDQGVPGETQYFGPGTRLLVL.

The rearrangement links TRBV7-9 to TRBJ1-2; D is unclear. CDR3 length: 14 amino acids. The ends were cut back, 1 base at V and 7 bases at J, with 13 bases in the middle. Germline V gives CDR1 SEHNR, CDR2 FQNEAQ (reference sequence). The CDR3 here is CASSLVQTALGYTF. The CDR3 DNA reads as TGTGCCAGCAGCTTAGTCCAAACGGCTCTTGGCTACACCTTC.

The rearrangement joins TRBV6-5 to TRBJ1-1, with D perhaps TRBD1 (6 bases). Germline V gene lookup returns CDR1 MNHEY and CDR2 SVGAGI. The CDR3 is 14 amino acids. Trimming took 0 bases from V and 8 from J, leaving 13 bases between them. The CDR3 sequence is CASSYSGAGREAFF. DNA of the CDR3: TGTGCCAGCAGTTACTCGGGGGCAGGAAGAGAAGCTTTCTTT.

This sequence joins TRBV19 and TRBJ1-5, with D perhaps matching TRBD1 (5 bases). This CDR3 region has 15 residues. V shed 5 bases and J shed 6 bases, with 17 bases lying between them. CDR1 and CDR2 (germline): LNHDA, SQIVND (reference sequence). The CDR3 region has the DNA TGTGCCAGTAGTTGGGGACTTACGGCGCGTCAGCCCCAGCATTTT. It specifies CASSWGLTARQPQHF.

The chain is built from TRBV2 and TRBJ2-3; 11 positions match TRBD1. CDR3 size: 15 residues. Trimming took 4 bases from V and 5 from J; bases not matched to a gene: 5. Germline CDR1 is SNHLY and CDR2 is FYNNEI. CDR3 residues: CASSVGQGAGDTQYF. Here the CDR3 DNA reads TGTGCCAGCAGTGTTGGACAGGGGGCCGGAGATACGCAGTATTTT.

This clonotype was seen a single time. CDR3 protein: CSASRTSGGAVTVNEQFF. CDR3 in DNA: TGCAGTGCTAGCCGAACTAGCGGGGGGGCTGTAACTGTCAATGAGCAGTTCTTC. The chain is built from TRBV20-1 and TRBJ2-1, with 13 bases matching TRBD2. With 3 bases clipped from V and 6 bases from J, the junction kept 14 bases outside the gene matches. The CDR3 contains 18 residues. Germline values: CDR1 DFQATT, CDR2 SNEGSKA (reference sequence).

This chain joins TRBV6-2 or TRBV6-3 and TRBJ2-1; D uncertain. From germline, CDR1 is MNHEY and CDR2 SVGEGT. V shed 5 bases and J shed 3 bases, with 8 bases lying between them. This CDR3 has 13 amino acids. The CDR3 DNA sequence: TGTGCCAGCAGTAGCACCTTCTACAATGAGCAGTTCTTC. Encoded protein: CASSSTFYNEQFF.

V and J are TRBV20-1 and TRBJ2-7; D possibly uses TRBD1 or TRBD2 (5 bases each). The germline CDR1 and CDR2 sequences are DFQATT and SNEGSKA (reference sequence). This CDR3 has 15 amino acids. The V end was cut by 5 bases, the J end by 0 bases, with 17 bases between. The CDR3 protein is CSAGGRAGRSYEQYF. The CDR3 nucleotides read TGCAGTGCTGGGGGAAGGGCAGGACGCTCCTACGAGCAGTACTTC.